This T cell receptor beta chain was sequenced during a study of T cells after posttransplantation cyclophosphamide. Findings and limits, study-wide: Blood and skin or GI T cell repertoires showed limited TRB overlap. After PTCy, TRB diversity resembled that of CNI/methotrexate controls. Later post-transplant blood repertoires were often dominated by donor CD8+ memory clones.

The CDR3 extends over 14 amino acids. Germline lookup yields CDR1 SGHVS and CDR2 FNYEAQ. Unmatched junction bases numbered 8, after V lost 6 bases and J lost 6 bases. This clone appeared once. No antigen is known for it. Some clones are missing from TCRdb's copy, which holds only in-frame ones; the method was immunoSEQ multiplex PCR. The sample holds about 66,000 clones, 90% to 95% seen once. Sequencing was performed on PBMCs. The source of this sequence is a woman aged 25 to 45 in good health and a related stem cell transplant donor. The chain combines TRBV7-6 with TRBJ1-1, with 9 bases that match TRBD1. CDR3 coding DNA: TGTGCCAGCAGTTTCCGGACAGGGGAGTCTGAAGCTTTCTTT. This codes for CASSFRTGESEAFF. Using reference TRBV7-6 and TRBJ1-1 for the parts outside the CDR3, the full variable domain is GAGVSQSPRYKVTKRGQDVALRCDPISGHVSLYWYRQALGQGPEFLTYFNYEAQQDKSGLPNDRFSAERPEGSISTLTIQRTEQRDSAMYRCASSFRTGESEAFFGQGTRLTVV.